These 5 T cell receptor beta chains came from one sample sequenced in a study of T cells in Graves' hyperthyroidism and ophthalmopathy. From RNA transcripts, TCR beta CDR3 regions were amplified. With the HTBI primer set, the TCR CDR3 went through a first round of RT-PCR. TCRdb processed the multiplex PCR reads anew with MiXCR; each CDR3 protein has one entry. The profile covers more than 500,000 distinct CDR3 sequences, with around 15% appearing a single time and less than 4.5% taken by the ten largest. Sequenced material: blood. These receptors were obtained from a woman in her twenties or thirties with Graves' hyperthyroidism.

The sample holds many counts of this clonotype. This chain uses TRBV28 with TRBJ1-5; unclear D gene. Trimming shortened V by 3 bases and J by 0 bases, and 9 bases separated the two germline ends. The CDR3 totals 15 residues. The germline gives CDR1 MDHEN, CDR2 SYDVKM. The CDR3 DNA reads TGTGCCAGCAGTTTTTGGGGTCATAGCAATCAGCCCCAGCATTTT. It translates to CASSFWGHSNQPQHF.

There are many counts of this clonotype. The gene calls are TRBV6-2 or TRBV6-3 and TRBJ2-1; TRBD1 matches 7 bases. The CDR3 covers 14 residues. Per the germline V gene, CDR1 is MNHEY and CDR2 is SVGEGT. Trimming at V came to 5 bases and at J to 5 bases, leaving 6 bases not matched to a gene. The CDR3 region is CASSRQGIHNEQFF. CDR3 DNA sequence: TGTGCCAGCAGTCGACAGGGTATCCACAATGAGCAGTTCTTC.

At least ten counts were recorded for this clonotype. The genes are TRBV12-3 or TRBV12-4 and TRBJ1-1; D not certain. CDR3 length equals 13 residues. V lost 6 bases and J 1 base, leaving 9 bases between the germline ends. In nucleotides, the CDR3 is TGTGCCAGCAGATCCGGGTGGAACACTGAAGCTTTCTTT. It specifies CASRSGWNTEAFF.

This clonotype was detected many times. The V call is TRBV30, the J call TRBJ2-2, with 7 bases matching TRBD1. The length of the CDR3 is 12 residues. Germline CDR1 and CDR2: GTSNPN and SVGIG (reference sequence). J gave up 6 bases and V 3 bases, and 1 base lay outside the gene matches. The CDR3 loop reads CAWSQGAGELFF. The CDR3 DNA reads TGTGCCTGGAGCCAGGGGGCCGGGGAGCTGTTTTTT.

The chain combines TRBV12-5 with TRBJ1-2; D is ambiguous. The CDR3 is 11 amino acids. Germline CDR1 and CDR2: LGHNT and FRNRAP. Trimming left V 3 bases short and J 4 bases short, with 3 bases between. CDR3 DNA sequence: TGTGCTAGTGGTTTCGGCTATGGCTACACCTTC. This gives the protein CASGFGYGYTF.